One TCR beta chain is described in this entry. The data stem from a study of blood T cell repertoires in COVID-19. For the study at large: Researchers got acute and convalescent COVID-19 samples from the United States, Italy and Spain. T cells, B-cell-depleted T cells, or PBMCs provided the cDNA or gDNA that served as material.

Repertoires were generated with immunoSEQ multiplex PCR, while TCRdb's copy carries only in-frame clones and drops some. The sample consists of tens of thousands of clones, approximately 83% of them appearing once. Material: peripheral blood. The sequence was collected from a man aged 45-60 years with COVID-19, enrolled during active disease.

The CDR3 DNA reads as TGTGCCAGCAGCCTTGGACAGCCCGGCGGTGAAAAACTGTTTTTT. This codes for CASSLGQPGGEKLFF. The chain carries TRBV7-2 and TRBJ1-4, with a tentative D call TRBD1 (6 bases). In germline, CDR1 is SGHTA, CDR2 FQGNSA. This CDR3 is 15 amino acids long. V gave up 5 bases and J gave up 7 bases, with 17 bases separating them.